The 3 T cell receptor beta chains below come from one sample, sequenced in a study of shared clonotypes between healthy human individuals. Generated by immunoSEQ multiplex PCR, the TCRdb table keeps only in-frame clones and is missing some. The table shows roughly 2.5 million clones, with approximately 90% occurring only once. Specimen: naive CD4+ T cells sorted from blood. Stated subset: CD45RA+ positively selected. These receptor sequences come from a man younger than 35 in good health.

The gene calls are TRBV18 and TRBJ1-2; a weak D match, TRBD1 (6 bases). Trimming took off 2 bases at V and 7 bases at J, with 20 bases between the two ends. Germline V gene lookup returns CDR1 KGHSH and CDR2 LQKENI. The CDR3 loop spans 16 amino acids. The CDR3 loop is CASSPGRSGGVGGYTF. DNA of the CDR3: TGTGCCAGCTCACCAGGACGGTCGGGGGGCGTTGGTGGCTACACCTTC.

Worth noting for this clone: Other DNA sequences in this specimen translate into the identical CDR3. The chain combines TRBV19 with TRBJ2-1; D is unclear. V lost 5 bases and J 0 bases, leaving 5 bases between the germline ends. Germline V lookup: CDR1 LNHDA, CDR2 SQIVND (reference sequence). CDR3 length: 13 amino acids. CDR3 sequence reads: CASSRSSYNEQFF. The DNA for the CDR3 is TGTGCCAGTAGTCGGAGCTCCTACAATGAGCAGTTCTTC.

The V and J genes are TRBV18 and TRBJ2-7, with D perhaps assigned TRBD1 or TRBD2 (6 bases each). Germline V gene data show CDR1 as KGHSH and CDR2 as LQKENI. V dropped 3 bases and J dropped 5 bases, with 20 bases sitting between them. There are 16 residues in the CDR3. The CDR3: CASSPGDGGLIHEQYF. Written as DNA, the CDR3 is TGTGCCAGCTCACCGGGCGACGGGGGCCTCATCCACGAGCAGTACTTC.